This is a list of T cell receptor beta chains from one sample in a study of identifying expanded T cells in peripheral blood. The method was immunoSEQ multiplex PCR; TCRdb's version includes in-frame clones alone and lacks a portion of them. The sample has about 130,000 clones; approximately 86% are singletons. Sample: blood. Receptors originate from a person between 18 and 75 years old in good health. CDR3s leave out the opening cysteine and the closing phenylalanine or tryptophan. Each record gives: clone size, D gene, V gene, J gene, CDR3 protein. The D gene is left open where the match is weak. The listing skips clone size in some rows; elsewhere it reads once, few, many or a size class.

abundance: NA; d_gene: TRBD1; v_gene: TRBV2; j_gene: TRBJ1-2; CDR3aa: ASRAGTGLGYGYT
abundance: NA; d_gene: NA; v_gene: TRBV29-1; j_gene: TRBJ2-5; CDR3aa: SVESGPGKETQY
abundance: few; d_gene: NA; v_gene: TRBV28; j_gene: TRBJ1-4; CDR3aa: ASSPPTVSEEKLF
abundance: NA; d_gene: TRBD2; v_gene: TRBV7-9; j_gene: TRBJ2-7; CDR3aa: ASSPRTSGSYEQY
abundance: NA; d_gene: NA; v_gene: TRBV5-1; j_gene: TRBJ1-3; CDR3aa: ASSLDLSGNTIY
abundance: NA; d_gene: TRBD1; v_gene: TRBV7-8; j_gene: TRBJ2-7; CDR3aa: ASSLWDRAVEQY
abundance: once; d_gene: NA; v_gene: TRBV28; j_gene: TRBJ1-2; CDR3aa: ASSLQQNGYT
abundance: NA; d_gene: NA; v_gene: TRBV27; j_gene: TRBJ2-6; CDR3aa: ASRWGSGANVLT
abundance: few; d_gene: NA; v_gene: TRBV18; j_gene: TRBJ1-5; CDR3aa: ASSPHERQPQH
abundance: NA; d_gene: NA; v_gene: TRBV2; j_gene: TRBJ1-4; CDR3aa: ASKGQTATNEKLF
abundance: few; d_gene: TRBD1; v_gene: TRBV6-6; j_gene: TRBJ2-2; CDR3aa: ASSYPRDRGTGELF
abundance: NA; d_gene: NA; v_gene: TRBV18; j_gene: TRBJ2-7; CDR3aa: ASSPETLAIHEQY
abundance: few; d_gene: NA; v_gene: TRBV27; j_gene: TRBJ1-5; CDR3aa: ASSFKGLQPQH
abundance: NA; d_gene: TRBD1; v_gene: TRBV28; j_gene: TRBJ2-7; CDR3aa: ASRREPGQGNDEQY
abundance: NA; d_gene: TRBD2; v_gene: TRBV6-5; j_gene: TRBJ2-7; CDR3aa: ASSYSAGEGLY
abundance: NA; d_gene: NA; v_gene: TRBV2; j_gene: TRBJ1-1; CDR3aa: ASSDQGHTEAF
abundance: NA; d_gene: TRBD1; v_gene: TRBV7-3; j_gene: TRBJ2-3; CDR3aa: ASSTGADTQY
abundance: NA; d_gene: NA; v_gene: TRBV18; j_gene: TRBJ2-7; CDR3aa: ASSPPVGFDEQY
abundance: NA; d_gene: NA; v_gene: TRBV25-1; j_gene: TRBJ2-3; CDR3aa: ASSGVLGIDTQY
abundance: NA; d_gene: TRBD1; v_gene: TRBV11-3; j_gene: TRBJ2-2; CDR3aa: ASSFEQGARTGELF
abundance: NA; d_gene: NA; v_gene: TRBV4-3; j_gene: TRBJ2-3; CDR3aa: ASSRGVADTQY
abundance: NA; d_gene: NA; v_gene: TRBV7-9; j_gene: TRBJ2-2; CDR3aa: ASSFMGTGELF
abundance: NA; d_gene: NA; v_gene: TRBV30; j_gene: TRBJ1-3; CDR3aa: AWRELQGSGNTIY
abundance: once; d_gene: TRBD2; v_gene: TRBV30; j_gene: TRBJ2-1; CDR3aa: AWRSTGGLYNEQF
abundance: NA; d_gene: TRBD1; v_gene: TRBV4-3; j_gene: TRBJ1-2; CDR3aa: ASSQERDRVNGYT
abundance: NA; d_gene: TRBD1; v_gene: TRBV29-1; j_gene: TRBJ2-7; CDR3aa: SGLGGTGEPYEQY
abundance: NA; d_gene: NA; v_gene: TRBV27; j_gene: TRBJ1-2; CDR3aa: ASSLQGTHGYT
abundance: NA; d_gene: NA; v_gene: TRBV19; j_gene: TRBJ1-3; CDR3aa: ASRPRTGLPGNTIY
abundance: once; d_gene: NA; v_gene: TRBV28; j_gene: TRBJ2-2; CDR3aa: ASSLRQVDTGELF
abundance: NA; d_gene: TRBD2; v_gene: TRBV7-6; j_gene: TRBJ2-2; CDR3aa: ASSLSGGPTGELF
abundance: NA; d_gene: NA; v_gene: TRBV7-3; j_gene: TRBJ2-3; CDR3aa: ASGGGLGSDTQY
abundance: NA; d_gene: TRBD1; v_gene: TRBV9; j_gene: TRBJ2-5; CDR3aa: ASSGRDRGSGSRQETQY
abundance: NA; d_gene: NA; v_gene: TRBV28; j_gene: TRBJ2-3; CDR3aa: ASSFVGLTDTQY
abundance: NA; d_gene: NA; v_gene: TRBV11-2; j_gene: TRBJ2-7; CDR3aa: ASSSQGLNSYEQY
abundance: NA; d_gene: NA; v_gene: TRBV2; j_gene: TRBJ2-1; CDR3aa: ATQHSSSYNEQF
abundance: NA; d_gene: NA; v_gene: TRBV4-2; j_gene: TRBJ1-2; CDR3aa: ASSQDRDTIYGYT
abundance: NA; d_gene: TRBD1; v_gene: TRBV4-3; j_gene: TRBJ2-7; CDR3aa: ASSQVTGGAYEQY
abundance: once; d_gene: TRBD1; v_gene: TRBV4-3; j_gene: TRBJ1-2; CDR3aa: ASSQGQGGGYGYT
abundance: NA; d_gene: NA; v_gene: TRBV4-1; j_gene: TRBJ2-1; CDR3aa: ASSQWERNEQF
abundance: NA; d_gene: NA; v_gene: TRBV2; j_gene: TRBJ2-7; CDR3aa: ASSEKLASYEQY
abundance: NA; d_gene: NA; v_gene: TRBV6-5; j_gene: TRBJ2-3; CDR3aa: ASSYSPQPTDTQY
abundance: few; d_gene: NA; v_gene: TRBV6-5; j_gene: TRBJ1-6; CDR3aa: ASSYADSPLH
abundance: few; d_gene: TRBD1; v_gene: TRBV4-3; j_gene: TRBJ2-7; CDR3aa: ASSQDWGTGEQY
abundance: NA; d_gene: NA; v_gene: TRBV18; j_gene: TRBJ1-2; CDR3aa: ASSPSLGANYGYT
abundance: once; d_gene: NA; v_gene: TRBV25-1; j_gene: TRBJ1-2; CDR3aa: ASSELTYGYT
abundance: NA; d_gene: TRBD2; v_gene: TRBV11-3; j_gene: TRBJ2-1; CDR3aa: ASSPRTSVNNEQF
abundance: NA; d_gene: NA; v_gene: TRBV7-6; j_gene: TRBJ2-1; CDR3aa: ASSLEGRYNEQF